This T cell receptor beta chain emerged from a study of vaccination and CD4 T cells after COVID-19. Overall study: Sampling that followed vaccination took place a median approximately 72 days after dose two, within a range of 14 to 241. The peptides that stimulated the cells were overlapping spike peptides from SARS-CoV-2, HCoV-NL63, HCoV-OC43 and HCoV-229E.

The CDR3 extends over 12 amino acids. Germline V gene lookup returns CDR1 MDHEN and CDR2 SYDVKM. Trimming removed 8 bases at V and 9 bases at J, with 11 bases between. Treatment specified: approximately nine-day PBMC culture with coronavirus spike peptide pools or control peptides (ViraFEST assay). About this clonotype itself: Its antigen is unknown.

Cultured CD4+ T-cell DNA underwent Oncomine TCR Beta short-read sequencing. MiXCR was run by TCRdb on the PCR reads, yielding one entry per CDR3 protein. The data hold about 18,000 distinct CDR3 sequences, with about half observed a single time. This chain links TRBV28 with TRBJ1-6; D is uncertain. The sequenced material came from CD4+ T cells from blood, cultured in vitro. This TCR was sampled from a human donor who had recovered from COVID-19. The CDR3 nucleotides are TGTGCCAGCTCCATCGCGGGTTCACCCCTCCACTTT. It codes for CASSIAGSPLHF.